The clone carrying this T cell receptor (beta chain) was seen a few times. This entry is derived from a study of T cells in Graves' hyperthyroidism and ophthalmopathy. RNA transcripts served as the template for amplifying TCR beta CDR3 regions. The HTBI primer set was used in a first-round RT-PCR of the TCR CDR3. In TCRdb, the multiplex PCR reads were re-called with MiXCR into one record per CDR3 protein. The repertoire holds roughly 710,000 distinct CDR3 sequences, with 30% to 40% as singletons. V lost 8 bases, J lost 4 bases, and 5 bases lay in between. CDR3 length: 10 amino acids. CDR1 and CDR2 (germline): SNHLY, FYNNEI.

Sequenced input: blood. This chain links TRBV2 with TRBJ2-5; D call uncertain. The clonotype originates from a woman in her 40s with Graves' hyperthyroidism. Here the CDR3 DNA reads TGTGCCAGCCCCTCAGAGACCCAGTACTTC. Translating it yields CASPSETQYF.